This T cell receptor beta chain originates from a study of CD8+ T cells in alopecia areata. This CDR3 region has 12 residues. The germline V gene encodes CDR1 SQVTM and CDR2 ANQGSEA. With 4 bases clipped from V and 2 bases from J, the junction kept 0 bases outside the gene matches. Treatment in this sample: oral pan-JAK inhibitor, 5-10 mg twice daily. Collection of lesional scalp punch biopsies and peripheral blood was performed in alopecia areata patients. Regarding this clone: Additional DNA sequences in this sample encode the identical CDR3.

RNA, once extracted, was reverse transcribed into cDNA for use as the sequencing template. Using immunoSEQ multiplex PCR, the repertoire was profiled, and TCRdb retains in-frame clones only, with some absent. The sample includes 150,000 to 200,000 clones, about 71% of them seen just once. The chain recombines TRBV29-1 with TRBJ2-7; 9 bases align to TRBD1. Source: CD4+ T cells sorted from blood, taken at week 4, from a patient treated with tofacitinib. The sequence was collected from a human donor with alopecia areata. The CDR3 nucleotides are TGCAGCGTTGGACAGGGGGCCTACGAGCAGTACTTC. This encodes CSVGQGAYEQYF.